This T cell receptor beta chain was observed in a study of PD-1 blockade in classical Hodgkin lymphoma. General observations from the study: Baseline diversity in complete responders resembled that of newly diagnosed patients. CD4+ TCR diversity rose significantly by C4D1, and CD8+ TCR diversity did not. The origin of the repertoire differences remains undefined, with disease activity or prior therapy as possible causes.

The method was immunoSEQ multiplex PCR; TCRdb's version includes in-frame clones alone and lacks a portion of them. The sample carries under 75,000 clones, 88% recorded once. No patient escaped relapse after autologous stem cell transplantation, and brentuximab vedotin exposure varied. A word on this clone: Its antigen remains unknown.

The germline V gene encodes CDR1 SGHRS and CDR2 YFSETQ. This CDR3 has 14 residues. Deletions cut 6 bases from V and 2 bases from J, with 14 bases between. The sequence was obtained from a human donor with classical Hodgkin lymphoma. V gene TRBV5-1 combines with J gene TRBJ1-2, with D unclear. The material sequenced was peripheral blood mononuclear cells (PBMCs), taken before the second cycle of nivolumab. CDR3 sequence reads: CASTLTPTNYGYTF. CDR3 in DNA: TGCGCCAGCACCCTGACACCGACGAACTATGGCTACACCTTC.